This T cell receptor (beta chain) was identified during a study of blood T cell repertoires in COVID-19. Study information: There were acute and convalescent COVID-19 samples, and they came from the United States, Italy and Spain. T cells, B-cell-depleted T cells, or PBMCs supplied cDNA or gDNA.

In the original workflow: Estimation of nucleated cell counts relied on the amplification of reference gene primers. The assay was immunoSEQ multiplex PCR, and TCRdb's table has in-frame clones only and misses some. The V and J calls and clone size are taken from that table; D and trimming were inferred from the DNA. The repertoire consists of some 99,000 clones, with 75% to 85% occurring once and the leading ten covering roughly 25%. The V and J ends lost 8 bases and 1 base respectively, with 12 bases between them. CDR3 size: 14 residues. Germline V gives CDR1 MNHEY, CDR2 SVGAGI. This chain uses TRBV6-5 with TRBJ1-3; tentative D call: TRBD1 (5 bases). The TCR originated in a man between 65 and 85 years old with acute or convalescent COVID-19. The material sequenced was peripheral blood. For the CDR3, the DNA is TGTGCCAGCGACATGGGGGGTTCTGGAAACACCATATATTTT. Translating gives CASDMGGSGNTIYF.